What follows are 21 T cell receptor beta chains derived from one specimen sequenced in a study of CD8 T cells in ankylosing spondylitis (dated 2017 in TCRdb). The protocol used for the library was 5' RACE. Sequenced on an Illumina HiSeq 2500. Using fastp trimming at Q25 and MiXCR clonotype assembly, TCRdb reanalyzed the public sequencing data and kept in-frame beta chains. Records with the same CDR3 protein are collapsed into one entry carrying the most frequent genes and DNA. In this sample the table shows a few hundred thousand distinct CDR3 sequences, 20% to 25% of which occur a single time. The ten most abundant clones make up less than 20% of the sample. The antigens of these receptors remain unknown. Findings and caveats that apply to the study as a whole: A TCR beta motif made up of fewer than 10 highly homologous amino acid variants appeared to be characteristic of blood from ankylosing spondylitis patients.

The sequenced sample consisted of blood, either unsorted or a sorted T cell fraction (not recorded which). The origin of the receptors is a male donor with ankylosing spondylitis.

This clonotype was recorded only once. V and J are TRBV5-1 and TRBJ1-1; 7 bases align to TRBD1. Germline V lookup: CDR1 SGHRS, CDR2 YFSETQ. The length of the CDR3 is 15 residues. Germline trimming cut 0 bases from V and 4 bases from J; bases unmatched to any gene: 6. DNA of the CDR3: TGCGCCAGCAGCTTGGGCAGGGGGGTCGTCACTGAAGCTTTCTTT. Residues: CASSLGRGVVTEAFF.

This clonotype was observed many times. The rearrangement uses TRBV20-1 and TRBJ2-1, with no clear D. This CDR3 region has 14 residues. Germline CDR1 and CDR2: DFQATT and SNEGSKA (reference sequence). Trimming cost V 1 base and J 5 bases, with 12 bases left between them. The CDR3: CSARVRALNNEQFF. The CDR3, as DNA: TGCAGTGCTAGAGTAAGAGCCCTGAACAATGAGCAGTTCTTC.

This clonotype was found many times. The rearrangement links TRBV7-2 to TRBJ2-1; TRBD2 aligns across 8 bases. The germline V gene encodes CDR1 SGHTA and CDR2 FQGNSA. Trimming removed 0 bases from V and 10 bases from J; junction bases left unmatched: 11. This CDR3 comprises 16 residues. Here the CDR3 reads CASSLASLAGVSEQFF. CDR3 DNA sequence: TGTGCCAGCAGCTTAGCTAGCCTAGCGGGCGTTAGCGAGCAGTTCTTC.

In its sample, this clonotype was seen a few times. The chain joins TRBV6-5 to TRBJ2-7; TRBD1 might be the D (6 bases). The CDR3 length is 14 residues. Germline-derived CDR1 and CDR2 are MNHEY and SVGAGI. Deletions cut 4 bases from V and 3 bases from J, with 13 bases between. The DNA for the CDR3 is TGTGCCAGCAGTTTCAAACAGGGAGTCTACGAGCAGTACTTC. The encoded protein is CASSFKQGVYEQYF.

This chain connects TRBV7-2 to TRBJ2-3, with 14 bases matching TRBD2. The length of the CDR3 is 16 residues. The V gene end was trimmed by 4 bases and the J gene end by 5 bases; junction bases not matched to a gene: 5. Germline V gene data show CDR1 as SGHTA and CDR2 as FQGNSA. The CDR3 coding sequence is TGTGCCAGCAGCTCCGGACTAGCGGGAGGTTTAGATACGCAGTATTTT. Translated: CASSSGLAGGLDTQYF.

The chain recombines TRBV7-9 with TRBJ1-4, with D perhaps TRBD1 (5 bases). V was clipped by 2 bases and J by 8 bases, with 15 bases between them. The V gene's germline CDR1 is SEHNR and CDR2 FQNEAQ (reference sequence). The CDR3 covers 15 residues. DNA of the CDR3: TGTGCCAGCAGCTTATCAACCACGAGGGACGAAAAACTGTTTTTT. It translates to CASSLSTTRDEKLFF.

This clonotype was recorded a few times. This chain links TRBV19 with TRBJ2-1; D gene ambiguous. This CDR3 has 15 residues. With 6 bases removed from V and 9 bases from J, the gap between germline ends came to 21 bases. Per the germline V gene, CDR1 is LNHDA and CDR2 is SQIVND (reference sequence). CDR3 DNA sequence: TGTGCCAGTAGCCCATTGCCGGAGATAAGTGGTGAGCAGTTCTTC. Amino acids: CASSPLPEISGEQFF.

The chain is built from TRBV20-1 and TRBJ1-1; D unclear. This CDR3 comprises 13 residues. The germline V gene encodes CDR1 DFQATT and CDR2 SNEGSKA (reference sequence). Trimming left V 5 bases short and J 2 bases short, with 12 bases between. The CDR3 DNA sequence: TGCAGTGCTCCCCGGACGGCTAACACTGAAGCTTTCTTT. Amino acids: CSAPRTANTEAFF.

This clonotype was picked up a small number of times. The CDR3 region is CASRNPEVGNVHEQYF. DNA for the CDR3: TGTGCCAGCAGAAACCCGGAGGTGGGAAACGTCCACGAGCAGTACTTC. The V and J genes are TRBV6-1 and TRBJ2-7, with a possible D match to TRBD2 (5 bases). The germline V and J ends were trimmed by 6 bases and 5 bases, with 23 bases remaining between them. This CDR3 is 16 amino acids long. The germline CDR1 and CDR2 sequences are MNHNS and SASEGT.

The chain joins TRBV12-3 or TRBV12-4 to TRBJ2-3; no definite D call. The CDR3 totals 12 residues. Trimming stripped 7 bases from V and 9 bases from J, with 14 bases between. CDR3 amino acids: CASTYYALTQYF. The DNA for the CDR3 is TGTGCCAGCACCTACTACGCGTTAACGCAGTATTTT.

This clonotype occurred a few times. The chain carries TRBV12-5 and TRBJ2-5; D possibly corresponds to TRBD2 (5 bases). Trimming left V 7 bases short and J 2 bases short, with 11 bases between. The CDR3 totals 13 residues. Germline CDR1 reads LGHNT; CDR2 reads FRNRAP. The CDR3 reads CASEGSAQETQYF. The DNA for the CDR3 is TGTGCTAGTGAGGGTAGCGCACAAGAGACCCAGTACTTC.

The chain carries TRBV5-1 and TRBJ2-1; 13 positions agree with TRBD2. The CDR3 sequence is 17 residues long. The V and J ends lost 4 bases and 6 bases, in that order; junction bases with no gene match: 10. The germline CDR1 and CDR2 sequences are SGHRS and YFSETQ. Here the CDR3 reads CASSRLWTSGSGNEQFF. In DNA form, the CDR3 reads TGCGCCAGCAGCCGCCTCTGGACTAGCGGGAGTGGCAATGAGCAGTTCTTC.

This clonotype showed up just a few times. V and J are TRBV20-1 and TRBJ2-7; perhaps TRBD1 as D (6 bases). The CDR3 is made up of 15 amino acids. Looked up from germline, CDR1 is DFQATT and CDR2 is SNEGSKA (reference sequence). Trimming left V 0 bases short and J 4 bases short, with 16 bases between. The CDR3: CSARDLTGTFYEQYF. CDR3 sequence (DNA): TGCAGTGCTAGAGATCTTACAGGGACCTTTTACGAGCAGTACTTC.

The chain combines TRBV6-2 or TRBV6-3 with TRBJ2-3, with 13 bases fitting TRBD2. V shed 8 bases, J shed 6 bases, and the junction held 14 bases outside the gene matches. CDR1 is MNHEY, CDR2 SVGEGT, per germline. The CDR3 runs to 17 residues. CDR3 region: CASSLGVWTSGSDTQYF. CDR3 bases: TGTGCCAGCTCTCTAGGGGTGTGGACTAGCGGGAGTGATACGCAGTATTTT.

The chain employs TRBV28 and TRBJ1-5, with D unclear. The V gene's germline CDR1 is MDHEN and CDR2 SYDVKM. Trimming stripped 6 bases from V and 0 bases from J, with 12 bases between. CDR3 length: 15 amino acids. The CDR3 loop is CASSILELSNQPQHF. CDR3 sequence (DNA): TGTGCCAGCAGCATACTAGAGCTTAGCAATCAGCCCCAGCATTTT.

The rearrangement links TRBV5-1 to TRBJ2-2, with 8 bases aligning to TRBD2. V lost 4 bases to trimming and J lost 1 base; unmatched junction nucleotides: 3. Germline V lookup: CDR1 SGHRS, CDR2 YFSETQ. This CDR3 is 15 amino acids long. CDR3 DNA: TGCGCCAGCAGCCGTAGCGGGGAGAACACCGGGGAGCTGTTTTTT. It translates to CASSRSGENTGELFF.

The rearrangement joins TRBV29-1 to TRBJ1-5; D might be TRBD1 (5 bases). V lost 6 bases to trimming and J lost 4 bases, with 13 bases between them. Germline CDR1 reads SQVTM; CDR2 reads ANQGSEA. The CDR3 runs to 13 residues. CDR3 sequence reads: CSVGGTGNQPQHF. The CDR3 DNA reads as TGCAGCGTGGGGGGGACGGGAAATCAGCCCCAGCATTTT.

This chain connects TRBV11-3 to TRBJ2-7, with D perhaps matching TRBD1 (6 bases). The CDR3 is made up of 14 amino acids. Trimming took off 5 bases at V and 4 bases at J, with 15 bases between the two ends. Germline V gene data show CDR1 as SGHNT and CDR2 as YENEEA. CDR3 in DNA: TGTGCCAGCAGCATGAGGGGACAAAGTTACGAGCAGTACTTC. Translating it yields CASSMRGQSYEQYF. Complete variable domain (other parts from reference TRBV11-3 and TRBJ2-7): EAGVVQSPRYKIIEKKQPVAFWCNPISGHNTLYWYLQNLGQGPELLIRYENEEAVDDSQLPKDRFSAERLKGVDSTLKIQPAELGDSAVYLCASSMRGQSYEQYFGPGTRLTVT.

About this clonotype itself: The junction departs from the called germline gene at one end, perhaps through a read error. This rearrangement joins TRBV20-1 to TRBJ2-7; TRBD2 might be the D (6 bases). CDR1 DFQATT and CDR2 SNEGSKA come from the germline V gene (reference sequence). CDR3 length: 10 amino acids. The CDR3 region is CSSGIYEQYF. CDR3 DNA sequence: TGTAGTAGCGGAATTTACGAGCAGTACTTC.

This chain links TRBV7-9 with TRBJ1-1, with D perhaps matching TRBD1 (6 bases). This CDR3 spans 16 amino acids. Germline assignment: CDR1 SEHNR and CDR2 FQNEAQ (reference sequence). V shed 5 bases and J shed 4 bases, with 20 bases lying between them. CDR3 DNA sequence: TGTGCCAGCAGCCCCCTCTCAGGGGTTAAGGGCACTGAAGCTTTCTTT. Residues: CASSPLSGVKGTEAFF.

The V call is TRBV20-1, the J call TRBJ1-1; D possibly corresponds to TRBD1 (6 bases). The CDR3 length is 17 residues. V was trimmed by 5 bases and J by 0 bases, leaving 22 bases between them. Germline assignment: CDR1 DFQATT and CDR2 SNEGSKA (reference sequence). The CDR3 sequence is CSAPSPGAQFMNTEAFF. CDR3 sequence (DNA): TGCAGTGCTCCAAGTCCGGGGGCTCAATTTATGAACACTGAAGCTTTCTTT.